This T cell receptor beta chain was captured by sequencing in a study of blood T cell repertoires in COVID-19. Assay used: immunoSEQ multiplex PCR; TCRdb lists only in-frame clones, some missing. The table lists over 130,000 clones, 84% of them singletons. The CDR3 is made up of 14 amino acids. Trimming removed 5 bases from V and 5 bases from J; junction bases left unmatched: 4. The V gene's germline CDR1 is SNHLY and CDR2 FYNNEI. Sequencing input: PBMCs or T cells enriched from blood (not recorded which). The genes are TRBV2 and TRBJ2-3; TRBD2 aligns across 10 bases. This TCR was sampled from a man aged 45-65 years in a cohort exposed to, infected with or recovered from COVID-19 (not recorded which). The CDR3 nucleotides read TGTGCCAGCAGTCTAGCGGGAGTCATAGATACGCAGTATTTT. Translation gives CASSLAGVIDTQYF.